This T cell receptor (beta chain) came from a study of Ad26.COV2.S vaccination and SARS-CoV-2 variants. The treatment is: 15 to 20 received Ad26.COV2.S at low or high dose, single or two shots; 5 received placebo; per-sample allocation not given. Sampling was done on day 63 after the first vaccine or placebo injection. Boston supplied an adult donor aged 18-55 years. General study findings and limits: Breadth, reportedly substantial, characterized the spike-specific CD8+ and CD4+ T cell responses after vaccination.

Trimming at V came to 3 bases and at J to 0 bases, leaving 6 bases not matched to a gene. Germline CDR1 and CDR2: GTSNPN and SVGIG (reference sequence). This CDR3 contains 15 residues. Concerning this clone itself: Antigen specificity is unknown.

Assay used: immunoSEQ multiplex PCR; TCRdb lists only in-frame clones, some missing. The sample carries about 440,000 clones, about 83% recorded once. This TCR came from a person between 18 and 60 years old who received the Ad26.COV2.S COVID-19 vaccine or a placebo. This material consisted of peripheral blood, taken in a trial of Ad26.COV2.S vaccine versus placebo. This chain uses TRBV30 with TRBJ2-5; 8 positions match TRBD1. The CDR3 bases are TGTGCCTGGAGAAGGACAGGGACATACCAAGAGACCCAGTACTTC. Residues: CAWRRTGTYQETQYF.